This TCR beta chain was obtained from a study of beta chain features in type 1 diabetes. The sequenced template was cDNA made from the entire isolated RNA. Assay: immunoSEQ multiplex PCR; the TCRdb copy retains only in-frame clones and omits some. The table includes some 270,000 clones, about 8.5% detected once. General observations from the study: It was possible that PCR favored shorter templates, equally so in patients and controls. Whether TCRB rearrangement is influenced by HLA type went unresolved here. Researchers reported that naive, central memory and Treg TCRB repertoires appeared more similar in patients than in healthy donors. Patients with type 1 diabetes showed fewer VDJ junction insertions and more deletions.

The CDR3 length is 14 residues. Germline V gene sequence: CDR1 MNHNS, CDR2 SASEGT. With V trimmed by 7 bases and J by 2 bases, 4 bases remained unmatched. This clone was counted between two and nine times. Its antigen is unknown. The gene calls are TRBV6-1 and TRBJ2-2; the match to TRBD1 covers 7 bases. The sample consisted of central memory CD4+ T cells from blood. The TCR originated in a woman aged 18-29 years in good health. The CDR3 is CASIGTDNTGELFF. DNA of the CDR3: TGTGCCAGCATCGGGACAGATAACACCGGGGAGCTGTTTTTT.